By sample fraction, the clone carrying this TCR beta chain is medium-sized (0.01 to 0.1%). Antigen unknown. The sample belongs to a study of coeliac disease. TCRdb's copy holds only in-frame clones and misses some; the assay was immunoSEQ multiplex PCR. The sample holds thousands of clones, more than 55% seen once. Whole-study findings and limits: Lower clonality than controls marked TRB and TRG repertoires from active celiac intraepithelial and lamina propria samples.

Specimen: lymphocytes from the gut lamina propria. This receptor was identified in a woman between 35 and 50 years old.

In nucleotides, the CDR3 is TGTGCCAGCAGCGACAGGTTCTATGGCTACACCTTC. Residues: CASSDRFYGYTF. The chain has TRBV27 and TRBJ1-2, with a weak D call TRBD1 (6 bases). Germline V gene lookup returns CDR1 MNHEY and CDR2 SMNVEV (reference sequence). The CDR3 runs 12 residues. V lost 6 bases and J lost 4, with 9 bases in between.